The 23 T cell receptor beta chains below all came from one sample that was sequenced in a study of long-term antiretroviral therapy in people with HIV. Investigators performed immunoSEQ version v3.0 at survey level. Using immunoSEQ multiplex PCR, the repertoire was profiled, and TCRdb retains in-frame clones only, with some absent. The top ten clones hold approximately 9.1% of a sample with about 25,000 clones, around 79% of them seen once. The starting material was unsorted PBMCs, obtained 1.2 years after starting antiretroviral therapy. The receptors derive from a middle-aged woman with HIV.

CDR3 loop: CASSLGGDSTDTQYF. In nucleotides, the CDR3 is TGCGCCAGCAGCTTGGGTGGGGATAGCACAGATACGCAGTATTTT. V and J are TRBV5-1 and TRBJ2-3, with D hard to call. V was shortened by 0 bases and J by 0 bases, with 8 bases between the two germline ends. CDR1 is SGHRS and CDR2 is YFSETQ in the germline V gene. The CDR3 contains 15 residues. Using reference TRBV5-1 and TRBJ2-3 for the parts outside the CDR3, the full variable domain is KAGVTQTPRYLIKTRGQQVTLSCSPISGHRSVSWYQQTPGQGLQFLFEYFSETQRNKGNFPGRFSGRQFSNSRSEMNVSTLELGDSALYLCASSLGGDSTDTQYFGPGTRLTVL.

The chain links TRBV7-8 to TRBJ1-2; D gene unclear. The V end was cut by 5 bases, the J end by 3 bases, with 19 bases between. The V gene's germline CDR1 is SGHVS and CDR2 FQNEAQ. The CDR3 extends over 16 amino acids. In DNA form, the CDR3 reads TGTGCCAGCAGCCTAGGCGGGCCCCTAAAGCACTATGGCTACACCTTC. Translating gives CASSLGGPLKHYGYTF.

This chain joins TRBV6-4 and TRBJ1-1; TRBD1 is a possible D gene (5 bases). The germline V gene encodes CDR1 MRHNA and CDR2 SNTAGT. The CDR3 has 13 amino acids. Trimming cost V 4 bases and J 1 base, with 7 bases left between them. The CDR3 spells CASSARENTEAFF. The CDR3, as DNA: TGTGCCAGCAGTGCCAGGGAGAACACTGAAGCTTTCTTT.

This chain uses TRBV11-2 with TRBJ1-4; weak D call: TRBD1 (5 bases). Per germline, CDR1 SGHAT and CDR2 FQNNGV. The V and J ends lost 0 bases and 3 bases respectively, with 8 bases between them. The CDR3 is made up of 15 amino acids. CDR3 amino acids: CASSLEGTPNEKLFF. Written as DNA, the CDR3 is TGTGCCAGCAGCTTAGAGGGGACGCCTAATGAAAAACTGTTTTTT.

The chain recombines TRBV6-5 with TRBJ1-2, with unresolved D. The CDR3 extends over 16 amino acids. Germline CDR1 MNHEY, CDR2 SVGAGI. V lost 0 bases and J 5 bases, leaving 16 bases between the germline ends. CDR3 DNA sequence: TGTGCCAGCAGTTACTCGACGGGCCTAGGTACGTATGGCTACACCTTC. It yields the protein CASSYSTGLGTYGYTF.

This chain joins TRBV5-1 and TRBJ1-4; a possible D gene is TRBD1 (6 bases). Germline assignment: CDR1 SGHRS and CDR2 YFSETQ. With 0 bases removed from V and 7 bases from J, the gap between germline ends came to 13 bases. There are 15 residues in the CDR3. Here the CDR3 DNA reads TGCGCCAGCAGCTTGGCGGGCAGGGGTGGTGAAAAACTGTTTTTT. Protein: CASSLAGRGGEKLFF.

This clone is classed as medium-sized. J is TRBJ2-7 and V is TRBV4-2; 15 nucleotides agree with TRBD2. There are 17 residues in the CDR3. In germline, CDR1 is LGHNA, CDR2 YNFKEQ. J lost 5 bases, V lost 0 bases, and 5 bases had no gene match. DNA for the CDR3: TGTGCCAGCAGCCAAGAAATAGGACTAGCGGGAGGGCACGAGCAGTACTTC. This gives the protein CASSQEIGLAGGHEQYF.

This clone was observed a single time. The V and J genes are TRBV4-2 and TRBJ2-7; D unresolved. CDR3 size: 12 residues. The V end was cut by 3 bases, the J end by 1 base, with 4 bases between. Germline CDR1 LGHNA, CDR2 YNFKEQ. CDR3 in DNA: TGTGCCAGCAGCCAGGGGTCCTACGAGCAGTACTTC. Amino acid sequence: CASSQGSYEQYF.

The chain has TRBV5-1 and TRBJ1-2, with 9 bases matching TRBD1. The CDR3 contains 15 residues. Germline V gives CDR1 SGHRS, CDR2 YFSETQ. Trimming cost V 4 bases and J 0 bases; bases outside gene matches: 4. The CDR3 coding sequence is TGCGCCAGCAGCCTGGGACAGGGAGCTAACTATGGCTACACCTTC. This codes for CASSLGQGANYGYTF.

This chain joins TRBV6-5 and TRBJ2-7, with D possibly matching TRBD2 (5 bases). The CDR3 runs to 13 residues. Trimming took 5 bases from V and 1 from J, leaving 9 bases between them. Germline CDR1 reads MNHEY; CDR2 reads SVGAGI. CDR3 sequence reads: CASSRSGSYEQYF. CDR3 DNA sequence: TGTGCCAGCAGTCGGAGCGGTTCCTACGAGCAGTACTTC.

The gene calls are TRBV6-4 and TRBJ2-3; D may match TRBD1 or TRBD2 (7 bases each). Deletions cut 10 bases from V and 5 bases from J, with 22 bases between. CDR1 MRHNA and CDR2 SNTAGT come from the germline V gene. The CDR3 consists of 15 residues. The CDR3 here is CATSNPGGAGDTQYF. CDR3 coding DNA: TGTGCCACCAGCAACCCAGGGGGGGCCGGAGATACGCAGTATTTT.

The chain uses TRBV4-1 and TRBJ2-7; tentatively, D is TRBD1 (5 bases). Germline CDR1 MGHRA, CDR2 YSYEKL. The CDR3 runs to 15 residues. V lost 1 base and J lost 7, with 17 bases in between. CDR3 in amino acids: CASSQALGQGREQYF. CDR3 sequence (DNA): TGCGCCAGCAGCCAAGCCCTCGGGCAGGGCCGAGAGCAGTACTTC.

The chain combines TRBV5-1 with TRBJ2-7; 7 nucleotides match TRBD1. Germline V gives CDR1 SGHRS, CDR2 YFSETQ. V shed 5 bases, J shed 1 base, and the junction held 3 bases outside the gene matches. This CDR3 region has 13 residues. CDR3 nucleotides: TGCGCCAGCAGTTCGGGACAGTCCTACGAGCAGTACTTC. Protein sequence: CASSSGQSYEQYF.

This clone qualifies as medium-sized (0.01 to 0.1%). V is TRBV7-9 and J is TRBJ1-2; a weak D match, TRBD1 (5 bases). The V end lost 1 base, the J end lost 3 bases, and 9 bases lay between the germline ends. Per germline, CDR1 SEHNR and CDR2 FQNEAQ (reference sequence). This CDR3 has 14 amino acids. CDR3 loop: CASSLEGSHYGYTF. The CDR3 DNA sequence: TGTGCCAGCAGCTTAGAGGGGTCCCACTATGGCTACACCTTC.

Only one count was recorded for this clone. V is TRBV12-5 and J is TRBJ2-3, with 7 bases matching TRBD2. Losses at the gene ends were 4 bases for V and 7 bases for J; bases not matched to a gene: 14. The CDR3 has 16 amino acids. Germline CDR1 is LGHNT and CDR2 is FRNRAP. In DNA, the CDR3 is TGTGCTAGTGGTTCCCAGACCGGGACTACCAATAATACGCAGTATTTT. Translating gives CASGSQTGTTNNTQYF.

This clone turned up a few times. The chain employs TRBV6-6 and TRBJ1-3; no clear D gene. CDR1 is MNHNY, CDR2 SVGAGI, per germline (reference sequence). This CDR3 is 12 amino acids long. V was cut by 2 bases and J by 4 bases, with 3 bases left in between. This CDR3 reads CASSYEGNTIYF. CDR3 nucleotides: TGTGCCAGCAGTTACGAGGGAAACACCATATATTTT.

The CDR3 region has the DNA TGTGCCAGCAGCCGCAGGGCGGAAAGCAATCAGCCCCAGTATTTT. This codes for CASSRRAESNQPQYF. The rearrangement links TRBV21-1 to TRBJ1-5; TRBD1 is the table's D call, not checked against the DNA. Judging by the DNA end, TRBJ2-3 fits better; the J call may be wrong. TRBV21-1 is classified as a pseudogene. The CDR3 loop spans 15 amino acids.

The rearrangement links TRBV30 to TRBJ2-2; 8 bases line up with TRBD2. The germline V gene encodes CDR1 GTSNPN and CDR2 SVGIG (reference sequence). The V gene end was trimmed by 4 bases and the J gene end by 0 bases; junction bases not matched to a gene: 4. The CDR3 extends over 15 amino acids. The CDR3 DNA reads TGTGCCTGGACCCATAGCGGGACGAACACCGGGGAGCTGTTTTTT. Its protein product is CAWTHSGTNTGELFF.

The rearrangement joins TRBV7-2 to TRBJ1-5; maybe TRBD1 (5 bases). Germline loops: CDR1 SGHTA, CDR2 FQGNSA. V shed 6 bases and J shed 0 bases, with 12 bases lying between them. This CDR3 has 15 amino acids. Written as DNA, the CDR3 is TGTGCCAGCAGAGGATGGGGCGATAGCAATCAGCCCCAGCATTTT. It codes for CASRGWGDSNQPQHF.

V and J are TRBV13 and TRBJ1-1; 7 positions match TRBD1. The CDR3 has 13 amino acids. The germline gives CDR1 PRHDT, CDR2 FYEKMQ (reference sequence). V was pared by 5 bases and J by 8 bases, with 8 bases of the junction left unmatched. In DNA form, the CDR3 reads TGTGCCAGCAGCCAGGGGGGAGTCCAAGAAGCTTTCTTT. Translation gives CASSQGGVQEAFF.

This chain uses TRBV6-5 with TRBJ1-4; 7 positions match TRBD1. Germline CDR1 reads MNHEY; CDR2 reads SVGAGI. V lost 4 bases to trimming and J lost 5 bases; unmatched junction nucleotides: 7. This CDR3 has 15 residues. The CDR3 DNA follows: TGTGCCAGCAGTTCCCAACAGGGGTTGAATGAAAAACTGTTTTTT. It specifies CASSSQQGLNEKLFF.

This chain connects TRBV5-4 to TRBJ2-5; D perhaps matches TRBD2 (6 bases). Germline-derived CDR1 and CDR2 are SGHNT and YYREEE (reference sequence). Between the trimmed V and J ends, which lost 4 bases and 2 bases, there was a span of 12 bases. The CDR3 covers 14 residues. The CDR3 spells CASSRGTQQETQYF. CDR3 bases: TGTGCCAGCAGCCGGGGGACCCAGCAAGAGACCCAGTACTTC.

V and J are TRBV7-8 and TRBJ2-2; D tentatively fits TRBD1 or TRBD2 (5 bases each). Trimming pared 4 bases from V and 2 bases from J, leaving 11 bases between. Germline V CDR1 and CDR2: SGHVS, FQNEAQ. This CDR3 contains 15 residues. This CDR3 is CASSSGTSNTGELFF. DNA of the CDR3: TGTGCCAGCAGCTCCGGGACGTCTAACACCGGGGAGCTGTTTTTT. The variable domain in full, completed from reference TRBV7-8 and TRBJ2-2, reads GAGVSQSPRYKVAKRGQDVALRCDPISGHVSLFWYQQALGQGPEFLTYFQNEAQLDKSGLPSDRFFAERPEGSVSTLKIQRTQQEDSAVYLCASSSGTSNTGELFFGEGSRLTVL.